Listed here are 22 T cell receptor beta chains from one sample, sequenced in a study of control samples from healthy donors and cancer patients. Produced via immunoSEQ multiplex PCR; TCRdb's table is partial and in-frame only. This table holds 55,000 to 80,000 clones, around nine tenths found once. Material: PBMCs. The receptors shown here come from a man aged 60-69 years with colorectal cancer.

This rearrangement joins TRBV11-3 to TRBJ2-7; D remains ambiguous. Trimming shortened V by 7 bases and J by 5 bases, and 12 bases separated the two germline ends. The CDR3 is 12 amino acids. Germline CDR1 and CDR2: SGHNT and YENEEA. The CDR3 loop reads CASKRDLNEQYF. Here the CDR3 DNA reads TGTGCCAGCAAAAGGGATTTGAACGAGCAGTACTTC.

The chain has TRBV2 and TRBJ1-6, with D perhaps TRBD1 (6 bases). V was trimmed by 3 bases and J by 10 bases, leaving 16 bases between them. Per germline, CDR1 SNHLY and CDR2 FYNNEI. The CDR3 extends over 15 amino acids. CDR3 protein: CASSDSQGGYSPLHF. DNA for the CDR3: TGTGCCAGCAGTGACTCACAGGGCGGATACTCACCCCTCCACTTT. Together with reference TRBV2 and TRBJ1-6, the CDR3 gives the full variable domain: EPEVTQTPSHQVTQMGQEVILRCVPISNHLYFYWYRQILGQKVEFLVSFYNNEISEKSEIFDDQFSVERPDGSNFTLKIRSTKLEDSAMYFCASSDSQGGYSPLHFGNGTRLTVT.

The chain employs TRBV28 and TRBJ2-1; D is unresolved. This CDR3 contains 11 residues. Germline V gene data show CDR1 as MDHEN and CDR2 as SYDVKM. Trimming pared 6 bases from V and 8 bases from J, leaving 8 bases between. CDR3 coding DNA: TGTGCCAGCAGGCTATGGGATGAGCAGTTCTTC. Amino acids: CASRLWDEQFF.

V and J are TRBV4-1 and TRBJ1-5; D is uncertain. The ends were cut back, 0 bases at V and 6 bases at J, with 9 bases in the middle. The CDR3 is 14 amino acids. The germline gives CDR1 MGHRA, CDR2 YSYEKL. CDR3 sequence (DNA): TGCGCCAGCAGCCAAGAATTGAGTGGTCAGCCCCAGCATTTT. It translates to CASSQELSGQPQHF.

Remarks on this clone: The junction departs from the called germline gene at one end, perhaps through a read error. V is TRBV4-1 and J is TRBJ2-5, with D possibly called TRBD1 or TRBD2 (6 bases each). CDR3 length: 17 amino acids. Germline loops: CDR1 MGHRA, CDR2 YSYEKL. CDR3 coding DNA: TGCGCCAGCAGCCCCCTCTTTAGTAGGGGGGACCAGGAGACCCAGTACTTC. It encodes CASSPLFSRGDQETQYF.

This clone was detected only once. The chain recombines TRBV19 with TRBJ1-2, with 9 bases lining up with TRBD1. Germline CDR1 reads LNHDA; CDR2 reads SQIVND (reference sequence). V lost 4 bases and J lost 2; bases outside the gene matches: 5. The CDR3 has 15 residues. CDR3 sequence: CASSTIQGANYGYTF. The CDR3 region has the DNA TGTGCCAGTAGTACCATACAGGGGGCGAACTATGGCTACACCTTC.

This rearrangement joins TRBV4-2 to TRBJ1-3; D is undetermined. V lost 4 bases, J lost 0 bases, and 16 bases lay in between. In germline, CDR1 is LGHNA, CDR2 YNFKEQ. The CDR3 has 17 residues. CDR3 nucleotides: TGTGCCAGCAGCCCCCACGCCCTCCAGTACTCTGGAAACACCATATATTTT. It yields the protein CASSPHALQYSGNTIYF.

The chain employs TRBV11-2 and TRBJ1-5; D gene ambiguous. This CDR3 is 14 amino acids long. Germline CDR1 and CDR2: SGHAT and FQNNGV. V was trimmed by 5 bases and J by 0 bases, leaving 8 bases between them. CDR3 sequence reads: CASSLAYSNQPQHF. CDR3 bases: TGTGCCAGCAGCCTAGCATATAGCAATCAGCCCCAGCATTTT.

The chain has TRBV23-1 and TRBJ1-3; D remains unclear. TRBV23-1 carries the ORF label, with uncertain function. V was pared by 0 bases and J by 0 bases, with 6 bases between. The CDR3 length is 15 residues. This CDR3 reads CASSQSADSGNTIYF. CDR3 bases: TGCGCCAGCAGTCAATCGGCGGACTCTGGAAACACCATATATTTT.

A single count supports this clone. CDR3 protein: CASSSGVTNQPQHF. For the CDR3, the DNA is TGTGCCAGCAGCTCAGGGGTGACCAATCAGCCCCAGCATTTT. The chain carries TRBV5-4 and TRBJ1-5, with D possibly being TRBD1 (6 bases). Trimming cost V 3 bases and J 3 bases, with 10 bases left between them. The CDR3 length is 14 residues. Germline-derived CDR1 and CDR2 are SGHNT and YYREEE (reference sequence). Full variable domain (rest looked up from reference TRBV5-4 and TRBJ1-5): ETGVTQSPTHLIKTRGQQVTLRCSSQSGHNTVSWYQQALGQGPQFIFQYYREEENGRGNFPPRFSGLQFPNYSSELNVNALELDDSALYLCASSSGVTNQPQHFGDGTRLSIL.

The rearrangement joins TRBV30 to TRBJ2-7; D ambiguous. The germline CDR1 and CDR2 sequences are GTSNPN and SVGIG (reference sequence). The CDR3 runs 11 residues. Trimming removed 5 bases from V and 5 bases from J, with 10 bases in between. In nucleotides, the CDR3 is TGTGCCTGGGGGCGAGCAAACGAGCAGTACTTC. This gives the protein CAWGRANEQYF.

This clone occurred once. The chain couples TRBV9 to TRBJ1-1; TRBD1 might be the D (6 bases). Trimming stripped 3 bases from V and 1 base from J, with 10 bases between. CDR1 SGDLS and CDR2 YYNGEE come from the germline V gene. The CDR3 is 14 amino acids. The CDR3 region is CASSATGRNTEAFF. CDR3 bases: TGTGCCAGCAGCGCTACAGGGAGGAACACTGAAGCTTTCTTT.

The gene calls are TRBV20-1 and TRBJ1-5; D gene unclear. Trimming took 3 bases from V and 5 from J, leaving 20 bases between them. The CDR3 runs to 16 residues. CDR1 and CDR2 (germline): DFQATT, SNEGSKA (reference sequence). The DNA of the CDR3 is TGCAGTGCTAGTCCTCCCGGACGGGATTTATATCAGCCCCAGCATTTT. Its protein product is CSASPPGRDLYQPQHF.

The V and J genes are TRBV11-2 and TRBJ1-1; 7 bases line up with TRBD1. The CDR3 spans 14 residues. CDR1 is SGHAT, CDR2 FQNNGV, per germline. V was pared by 2 bases and J by 10 bases, with 10 bases of the junction left unmatched. The chain's CDR3 is CASSLTRQGGGAFF. Here the CDR3 DNA reads TGTGCCAGCAGCTTAACCCGACAGGGTGGGGGAGCTTTCTTT.

CDR3 DNA: TGTGCCAGCAGCTTAATAGGCAGCCTAGCCGAATACAATGAGCAGTTCTTC. It specifies CASSLIGSLAEYNEQFF. The J gene is TRBJ2-1, the V gene TRBV7-3; D is possibly TRBD2 (5 bases). Germline V gives CDR1 SGHTA, CDR2 FQGTGA. The CDR3 extends over 17 amino acids. The V end lost 1 base, the J end lost 4 bases, and 17 bases lay between the germline ends.

The genes are TRBV7-9 and TRBJ1-2, with 9 bases aligning to TRBD1. With 3 bases clipped from V and 8 bases from J, the junction kept 16 bases outside the gene matches. The germline V gene has CDR1 SEHNR and CDR2 FQNEAQ (reference sequence). This CDR3 has 17 amino acids. CDR3 nucleotides: TGTGCCAGCAGCTTGGGTGGACAGGGGCGTGCTAGGTCGGGCTACACCTTC. This sequence encodes CASSLGGQGRARSGYTF.

The CDR3 DNA sequence: TGTGCCAGCAGTGAGGCAGGGTGGGAAAAACTGTTTTTT. Translated: CASSEAGWEKLFF. This sequence joins TRBV2 and TRBJ1-4, with D possibly TRBD1 on 5 matching bases. The V gene lost 3 bases and the J gene lost 8 bases, with 10 bases spanning the gap. The length of the CDR3 is 13 residues. Looked up from germline, CDR1 is SNHLY and CDR2 is FYNNEI.

In this sample, this clone turned up a few times. V and J are TRBV6-5 and TRBJ2-1; maybe TRBD2 (6 bases). Germline V gene lookup returns CDR1 MNHEY and CDR2 SVGAGI. The CDR3 consists of 14 residues. Deletions cut 7 bases from V and 4 bases from J, with 14 bases between. The CDR3 here is CASTARRGYNEQFF. The CDR3 coding sequence is TGTGCCAGCACCGCCCGGCGGGGTTACAATGAGCAGTTCTTC.

V gene TRBV5-5 combines with J gene TRBJ2-7; 9 positions agree with TRBD1. The length of the CDR3 is 15 residues. Germline trimming cut 0 bases from V and 1 base from J; bases unmatched to any gene: 2. Germline values: CDR1 SGHKS, CDR2 YYEKEE (reference sequence). CDR3 sequence reads: CASSLAGTGSYEQYF. In DNA form, the CDR3 reads TGTGCCAGCAGCTTGGCCGGGACAGGGTCCTACGAGCAGTACTTC.

The chain links TRBV5-1 to TRBJ1-4; D gene ambiguous. The CDR3 runs 14 residues. CDR1 is SGHRS, CDR2 YFSETQ, per germline. Trimming stripped 0 bases from V and 3 bases from J, with 6 bases between. The CDR3 DNA reads as TGCGCCAGCAGCTTGGGGAGTTCTAATGAAAAACTGTTTTTT. This codes for CASSLGSSNEKLFF.

The rearrangement joins TRBV9 to TRBJ2-1; D might be TRBD2 (7 bases). CDR1 and CDR2 (germline): SGDLS, YYNGEE. The length of the CDR3 is 16 residues. Trimming pared 1 base from V and 5 bases from J, leaving 16 bases between. CDR3 sequence (DNA): TGTGCCAGCAGCGTAACGGGGGCTAGCGGAAACAATGAGCAGTTCTTC. It translates to CASSVTGASGNNEQFF.

The gene calls are TRBV5-1 and TRBJ2-1; D remains ambiguous. The CDR3 spans 12 residues. The V end was cut by 4 bases, the J end by 5 bases, with 7 bases between. Germline V gene data show CDR1 as SGHRS and CDR2 as YFSETQ. The CDR3 DNA follows: TGCGCCAGCAGCGGCTCTAACAATGAGCAGTTCTTC. Translating gives CASSGSNNEQFF.